The 32 T cell receptor beta chains reported below all come from one sample, sequenced in a study of human T cells and chemical hapten exposure. Specified time point: healthy volunteer bleed at 2 weeks. Before extraction, the whole blood was not fractionated, and total RNA was taken from it. From the RACE reads, TCRdb called clonotypes with MiXCR, one entry per CDR3 protein. The sample has about 130,000 distinct CDR3 sequences, around 8.3% seen once. The sample comprised whole blood. The receptors derive from a male donor in good health. Some clones in this sample may be carry-over from other donors' samples.

This clonotype was found many times. V and J are TRBV3-1 and TRBJ2-5; perhaps TRBD1 as D (5 bases). The V end lost 2 bases, the J end lost 7 bases, and 5 bases lay between the germline ends. Germline assignment: CDR1 LGHDT and CDR2 YNNKEL (reference sequence). This CDR3 has 11 amino acids. CDR3 loop: CASSQTGTQYF. In DNA, the CDR3 is TGTGCCAGCAGCCAAACAGGGACCCAGTACTTC.

CDR3 sequence reads: CAWSPLSGNTDTQYF. CDR3 DNA sequence: TGTGCCTGGAGTCCCCTGAGCGGGAACACAGATACGCAGTATTTT. The chain has TRBV30 and TRBJ2-3, with TRBD2 matching 7 bases. The junction had 7 bases not matched to a gene; V was cut back by 2 bases and J by 2 bases. The CDR3 totals 15 residues. The germline CDR1 and CDR2 sequences are GTSNPN and SVGIG (reference sequence).

This clonotype was found a few times. V is TRBV5-1 and J is TRBJ2-7, with D perhaps TRBD1 (5 bases). V lost 0 bases, J lost 2 bases, and 9 bases lay in between. The CDR3 sequence is 14 residues long. In germline, CDR1 is SGHRS, CDR2 YFSETQ. The CDR3 DNA reads TGCGCCAGCAGCTTGGATGGGGCAGCCTACGAGCAGTACTTC. Protein: CASSLDGAAYEQYF.

This clonotype has only a few counts. This chain connects TRBV4-2 to TRBJ2-5; possible D gene TRBD1, 5 bases. Germline-derived CDR1 and CDR2 are LGHNA and YNFKEQ. The CDR3 contains 14 residues. Deletions cut 0 bases from V and 1 base from J, with 6 bases between. For the CDR3, the DNA is TGTGCCAGCAGCCAAGAGACAGCCCAAGAGACCCAGTACTTC. It specifies CASSQETAQETQYF.

This clonotype came up many times. The rearrangement uses TRBV11-1 and TRBJ1-2; D call uncertain. The CDR3 runs to 15 residues. Trimming left V 0 bases short and J 3 bases short, with 11 bases between. Looked up from germline, CDR1 is SGHAT and CDR2 is FQDESV (reference sequence). In DNA, the CDR3 is TGTGCCAGCAGCTTAGCGAAAGGCAATCACTATGGCTACACCTTC. Protein sequence: CASSLAKGNHYGYTF.

This chain connects TRBV5-6 to TRBJ1-5; D is undetermined. V lost 2 bases, J lost 4 bases, and 13 bases lay in between. Germline assignment: CDR1 SGHDT and CDR2 YYEEEE. The CDR3 has 15 residues. CDR3 protein: CASSFGGAGNQPQHF. CDR3 bases: TGTGCCAGCAGCTTTGGAGGAGCGGGGAATCAGCCCCAGCATTTT.

This clonotype was counted at least ten times. The chain joins TRBV25-1 to TRBJ2-1; 8 bases line up with TRBD1. Germline V gene lookup returns CDR1 MGHDK and CDR2 SYGVNS. The V and J ends lost 8 bases and 6 bases, in that order; junction bases with no gene match: 9. The CDR3 sequence is 14 residues long. The CDR3 DNA sequence: TGTGCCAGCGAGGGGCAGGGGGCGGTCAATGAGCAGTTCTTC. This translates into CASEGQGAVNEQFF.

This clonotype came up many times. V and J are TRBV14 and TRBJ2-4; D call uncertain. Germline values: CDR1 SGHDN, CDR2 FVKESK. V dropped 0 bases and J dropped 0 bases, with 9 bases sitting between them. The CDR3 contains 16 residues. The CDR3 DNA sequence: TGTGCCAGCAGCCAAGACTCAGGTGCAGCCAAAAACATTCAGTACTTC. Translating it yields CASSQDSGAAKNIQYF.

This clonotype was recorded at least ten times. This chain joins TRBV6-1 and TRBJ2-1; TRBD2 agrees at 11 bases. Germline V gene lookup returns CDR1 MNHNS and CDR2 SASEGT. V lost 1 base, J lost 4 bases, and 0 bases stayed unmatched. This CDR3 has 15 residues. The CDR3 is CASSEVAGGYNEQFF. CDR3 nucleotides: TGTGCCAGCAGTGAAGTAGCGGGAGGGTACAATGAGCAGTTCTTC.

This clonotype appeared many times. The gene calls are TRBV5-6 and TRBJ1-2; 9 bases map to TRBD1. The germline V gene encodes CDR1 SGHDT and CDR2 YYEEEE. The J segment lost 2 bases and the V segment lost 1 base, leaving 3 bases of the junction unmatched. The CDR3 loop spans 15 amino acids. The DNA of the CDR3 is TGTGCCAGCAGCTTGCCTGGGACAGGGAACTATGGCTACACCTTC. The encoded protein is CASSLPGTGNYGYTF.

This clonotype was detected only a few times. This sequence joins TRBV14 and TRBJ1-3, with 8 bases matching TRBD1. Germline trimming cut 2 bases from V and 2 bases from J; bases unmatched to any gene: 2. From germline, CDR1 is SGHDN and CDR2 FVKESK. The CDR3 length is 15 residues. The CDR3 reads CASSQLTGAGNTIYF. The CDR3 DNA follows: TGTGCCAGCAGCCAATTGACAGGGGCTGGAAACACCATATATTTT. The complete variable domain, with remaining parts taken from reference TRBV14 and TRBJ1-3, reads EAGVTQFPSHSVIEKGQTVTLRCDPISGHDNLYWYRRVMGKEIKFLLHFVKESKQDESGMPNNRFLAERTGGTYSTLKVQPAELEDSGVYFCASSQLTGAGNTIYFGEGSWLTVV.

This clonotype was found a few times. This chain joins TRBV28 and TRBJ2-7; D call uncertain. The V gene lost 4 bases and the J gene lost 7 bases, with 17 bases spanning the gap. Germline CDR1 reads MDHEN; CDR2 reads SYDVKM. There are 14 residues in the CDR3. CDR3 coding DNA: TGTGCCAGCAGTTCCACCTTGGTAAGACGGGAGCAGTACTTC. Its protein product is CASSSTLVRREQYF. The variable domain in full, completed from reference TRBV28 and TRBJ2-7, reads DVKVTQSSRYLVKRTGEKVFLECVQDMDHENMFWYRQDPGLGLRLIYFSYDVKMKEKGDIPEGYSVSREKKERFSLILESASTNQTSMYLCASSSTLVRREQYFGPGTRLTVT.

V is TRBV29-1 and J is TRBJ2-7, with D possibly TRBD1 on 6 matching bases. Trimming took 4 bases from V and 5 from J, leaving 12 bases between them. Germline-derived CDR1 and CDR2 are SQVTM and ANQGSEA. This CDR3 is built from 12 residues. CDR3 in amino acids: CSVVGRGHEQYF. The CDR3 nucleotides read TGCAGCGTTGTCGGCAGGGGACACGAGCAGTACTTC.

The gene calls are TRBV27 and TRBJ2-5; D is unclear. This CDR3 spans 15 amino acids. V gave up 3 bases and J gave up 5 bases, with 16 bases separating them. Germline V CDR1 and CDR2: MNHEY, SMNVEV (reference sequence). Written as DNA, the CDR3 is TGTGCCAGCAGTTTTGCTACTCCCCGGCCGGAGACCCAGTACTTC. Protein sequence: CASSFATPRPETQYF.

The chain joins TRBV20-1 to TRBJ2-3; 7 nucleotides agree with TRBD1. CDR1 DFQATT and CDR2 SNEGSKA come from the germline V gene (reference sequence). V trimming: 2 bases; J trimming: 0 bases; junction bases outside the gene matches: 17. This CDR3 contains 19 residues. The CDR3 DNA reads as TGCAGTGCTAGAAATGGGAGCACACAGGGGACAACTAGCACAGATACGCAGTATTTT. This encodes CSARNGSTQGTTSTDTQYF.

This clonotype showed up just a few times. The chain carries TRBV29-1 and TRBJ2-3, with TRBD2 matching over 12 bases. CDR3 length equals 18 residues. V trimming: 4 bases; J trimming: 5 bases; junction bases outside the gene matches: 16. CDR1 and CDR2 from the germline V gene are SQVTM and ANQGSEA. The chain's CDR3 is CSVGENLAGGPGGDTQYF. As DNA, the CDR3 is TGCAGCGTTGGAGAAAACCTAGCGGGAGGGCCGGGGGGAGATACGCAGTATTTT.

This clonotype came up a few times. The chain combines TRBV12-3 or TRBV12-4 with TRBJ2-1; D is unclear. Trimming took off 5 bases at V and 8 bases at J, with 13 bases between the two ends. The CDR3 is 13 residues long. CDR3 amino acids: CASSPDQADEQFF. CDR3 in DNA: TGTGCCAGCAGTCCCGACCAGGCCGATGAGCAGTTCTTC.

The genes are TRBV7-6 and TRBJ2-1; 8 nucleotides line up with TRBD2. This CDR3 has 15 residues. V lost 1 base, J lost 9 bases, and 8 bases stayed unmatched. The germline V gene encodes CDR1 SGHVS and CDR2 FNYEAQ. The CDR3 bases are TGTGCCAGCAGCTTAGGATTTGGACTAGCCGGTGAGCAGTTCTTC. Amino acids: CASSLGFGLAGEQFF. Full variable domain (rest looked up from reference TRBV7-6 and TRBJ2-1): GAGVSQSPRYKVTKRGQDVALRCDPISGHVSLYWYRQALGQGPEFLTYFNYEAQQDKSGLPNDRFSAERPEGSISTLTIQRTEQRDSAMYRCASSLGFGLAGEQFFGPGTRLTVL.

This clonotype was seen at least ten times. V usage is TRBV7-9 and J usage is TRBJ2-6, with 9 positions matching TRBD1. The CDR3 has 19 residues. Germline assignment: CDR1 SEHNR and CDR2 FQNEAQ (reference sequence). V lost 5 bases, J lost 1 base, and 12 bases stayed unmatched. This CDR3 reads CASSRLGGDRESGANVLTF. CDR3 DNA: TGTGCCAGCAGCCGTCTAGGTGGGGACAGGGAGTCTGGGGCCAACGTCCTGACTTTC.

This clonotype was seen many times. V usage is TRBV18 and J usage is TRBJ2-7; D tentatively reads TRBD1 or TRBD2 (5 bases each). The CDR3 consists of 14 residues. Germline V lookup: CDR1 KGHSH, CDR2 LQKENI. With 5 bases removed from V and 5 bases from J, the gap between germline ends came to 16 bases. The CDR3 region has the DNA TGTGCCAGCTCAACATGGGGGAGTCTGGACGAGCAGTACTTC. Its protein is CASSTWGSLDEQYF.

This clonotype was recorded a few times. The chain combines TRBV20-1 with TRBJ2-1, with 8 bases lining up with TRBD1. V was clipped by 5 bases and J by 8 bases; unmatched bases: 8. The CDR3 has 13 residues. Germline CDR1 and CDR2: DFQATT and SNEGSKA (reference sequence). This CDR3 is CSAPRSGGDEQFF. CDR3 nucleotide sequence: TGCAGTGCTCCTCGGTCAGGGGGCGATGAGCAGTTCTTC.

This clonotype was counted only a few times. The genes are TRBV12-3 or TRBV12-4 and TRBJ1-1, with no clear D. V shed 2 bases and J shed 5 bases, with 9 bases lying between them. The CDR3 has 13 residues. The CDR3 loop reads CASSLLALTEAFF. Written as DNA, the CDR3 is TGTGCCAGCAGTTTACTAGCTTTAACTGAAGCTTTCTTT.

Details on this clonotype: It may be a read error: a sequence one base away is much more abundant. The chain links TRBV7-9 to TRBJ2-7; TRBD1 matches at 7 bases. CDR3 length: 14 amino acids. Germline V lookup: CDR1 SEHNR, CDR2 FQNEAQ (reference sequence). For the CDR3, the DNA is TGTCCCAGCCCCACCGGACAGGCTGATCCCGAGCAGTACTTC. It encodes CPSPTGQADPEQYF.

This clonotype has a handful of counts. The rearrangement uses TRBV18 and TRBJ2-6, with 8 bases that match TRBD1. V lost 0 bases, J lost 4 bases, and 8 bases stayed unmatched. Germline lookup yields CDR1 KGHSH and CDR2 LQKENI. The length of the CDR3 is 18 residues. CDR3 nucleotide sequence: TGTGCCAGCTCACCACCAAGGACAGGGAGAGCCGGGGCCAACGTCCTGACTTTC. Translation: CASSPPRTGRAGANVLTF.

This clonotype has more than one count but fewer than ten. The rearrangement uses TRBV7-9 and TRBJ1-5; no firm D call. This CDR3 has 16 residues. Per germline, CDR1 SEHNR and CDR2 FQNEAQ (reference sequence). V gave up 1 base and J gave up 2 bases, with 12 bases separating them. The CDR3 protein is CASSLDEERGNQPQHF. The CDR3 DNA reads as TGTGCCAGCAGCTTAGATGAGGAAAGGGGCAATCAGCCCCAGCATTTT.

In its sample, this clonotype was seen a few times. The chain uses TRBV29-1 and TRBJ2-7; no definite D call. CDR3 length equals 11 residues. Germline V gene data show CDR1 as SQVTM and CDR2 as ANQGSEA. Trimming took 7 bases from V and 5 from J, leaving 12 bases between them. Here the CDR3 reads CSGAKGNEQYF. CDR3 DNA: TGCAGCGGAGCGAAGGGAAACGAGCAGTACTTC.

The chain recombines TRBV4-2 with TRBJ2-7; D is perhaps TRBD2 (5 bases). This CDR3 is 15 amino acids long. The germline V gene encodes CDR1 LGHNA and CDR2 YNFKEQ. Trimming removed 1 base from V and 0 bases from J, with 10 bases in between. As DNA, the CDR3 is TGTGCCAGCAGCCAAGGTGAGGGTTCCTCCTACGAGCAGTACTTC. It translates to CASSQGEGSSYEQYF.

J is TRBJ2-6 and V is TRBV5-1; D remains unclear. Germline assignment: CDR1 SGHRS and CDR2 YFSETQ. V was cut by 4 bases and J by 0 bases, with 8 bases left in between. The CDR3 sequence is 15 residues long. CDR3 sequence (DNA): TGCGCCAGCAGCCGTCCGGGCTCTGGGGCCAACGTCCTGACTTTC. Amino acids: CASSRPGSGANVLTF.

A few counts support this clonotype. The rearrangement joins TRBV24-1 to TRBJ2-1, with D unclear. Germline-derived CDR1 and CDR2 are KGHDR and SFDVKD. CDR3 length: 11 residues. The V and J ends lost 4 bases and 6 bases respectively, with 3 bases between them. CDR3 amino acids: CATSERNEQFF. CDR3 bases: TGTGCCACCAGTGAGCGCAATGAGCAGTTCTTC.

The sample holds many counts of this clonotype. The rearrangement uses TRBV10-3 and TRBJ2-7, with 7 nucleotides matching TRBD1. There are 13 residues in the CDR3. CDR1 ENHRY and CDR2 SYGVKD come from the germline V gene. The V segment lost 3 bases and the J segment 1 base; nucleotides outside the gene matches: 0. The CDR3 DNA sequence: TGTGCCATCAGTGACAGGGGGTCCTACGAGCAGTACTTC. Translating gives CAISDRGSYEQYF.

The sample holds a few counts of this clonotype. The V gene is TRBV4-3, the J gene TRBJ1-1, with D perhaps TRBD1 (5 bases). V dropped 0 bases and J dropped 0 bases, with 14 bases sitting between them. This CDR3 contains 17 residues. The germline V gene has CDR1 LGHNA and CDR2 YSLEER. The CDR3 is CASSQDTQGHMNTEAFF. The DNA of the CDR3 is TGCGCCAGCAGCCAAGATACGCAGGGCCACATGAACACTGAAGCTTTCTTT.

With respect to this clonotype: A read error is possible here, since a much larger clone lies one base away. The chain has TRBV5-5 and TRBJ1-3, with D hard to call. The CDR3 has 12 residues. Germline CDR1 and CDR2: SGHKS and YYEKEE (reference sequence). For the CDR3, the DNA is TGTGCCAGCACCTCCTCTAGAAACACCATATATTTT. It is translated as CASTSSRNTIYF. The entire variable domain, with the rest obtained from reference TRBV5-5 and TRBJ1-3, is as follows: DAGVTQSPTHLIKTRGQQVTLRCSPISGHKSVSWYQQVLGQGPQFIFQYYEKEERGRGNFPDRFSARQFPNYSSELNVNALLLGDSALYLCASTSSRNTIYFGEGSWLTVV.